The T cell receptor (beta chain) under discussion was sequenced for a study of post-analysis software for immune sequencing data. The study's findings and limits: In patients, about five TRBV segments were more frequent than in controls, with TRBV5-6, TRBV5-1 and TRBV20-1 among them.

On this clonotype: Its antigen is not identified.

Incorporated into the TCR beta cDNA libraries were unique molecular identifiers, which served to reduce PCR and sequencing biases. TCRdb recomputed calls from the PCR reads with MiXCR, one row per CDR3 protein. Of approximately 770,000 distinct CDR3 sequences in the sample, more than 45% were seen once. The CDR3 is made up of 15 amino acids. Germline-derived CDR1 and CDR2 are DFQATT and SNEGSKA (reference sequence). The V and J ends lost 5 bases and 0 bases respectively, with 15 bases between them. Specimen: blood. The receptor was derived from a girl aged 5-17 years with multiple sclerosis. This chain connects TRBV20-1 to TRBJ2-3; unclear D gene. The CDR3 DNA sequence: TGCAGTGCTGAAAAGAGCCCCGGGAGCACAGATACGCAGTATTTT. Protein: CSAEKSPGSTDTQYF.